The clone carrying this T cell receptor beta chain occurred a few times. Antigen unknown. One entry per CDR3 protein, called by TCRdb with MiXCR from the 5' RACE reads. The sample yields about 150,000 distinct CDR3 sequences, approximately 6% seen once. This record belongs to a study of T-cell memory formation after mild COVID-19. Study-level background: In these data, TCR clusters were largely donor specific.

The CDR3 contains 14 residues. Germline loops: CDR1 MNHEY, CDR2 SVGEGT. V was cut by 6 bases and J by 5 bases, with 16 bases left in between. Study-level findings and limits: The finding that pre-infection memory included some responding clones suggested that cross-reactive memory joined. For contracting clones, CD4+ ones sat mainly in CM and EM, CD8+ in EMRA.

The origin of this receptor is an adult woman who had mild COVID-19 (a few samples of this study predate the infection). Cell type and time point are not known. The chain has TRBV6-2 or TRBV6-3 and TRBJ1-1, with TRBD1 as a possible D gene (5 bases). The source material was PBMCs or a T cell subset sorted from them (not recorded which). CDR3 sequence (DNA): TGTGCCAGCAGCTACCAGGGTCGGCGGACTGAAGCTTTCTTT. Amino acid sequence: CASSYQGRRTEAFF.